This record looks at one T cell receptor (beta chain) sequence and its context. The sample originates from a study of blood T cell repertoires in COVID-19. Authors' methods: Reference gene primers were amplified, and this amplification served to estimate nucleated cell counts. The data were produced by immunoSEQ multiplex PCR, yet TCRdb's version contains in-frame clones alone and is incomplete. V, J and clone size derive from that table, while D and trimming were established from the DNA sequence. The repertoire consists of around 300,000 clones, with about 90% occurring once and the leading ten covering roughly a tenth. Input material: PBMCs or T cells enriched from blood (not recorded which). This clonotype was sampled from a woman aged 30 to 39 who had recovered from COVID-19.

CDR3: CASSWGTGGYEKLFF. CDR3 DNA: TGTGCCAGCAGTTGGGGGACAGGGGGCTATGAAAAACTGTTTTTT. The V and J genes are TRBV27 and TRBJ1-4; 12 nucleotides line up with TRBD1. The V gene's germline CDR1 is MNHEY and CDR2 SMNVEV (reference sequence). The CDR3 sequence is 15 residues long. Trimming removed 4 bases from V and 6 bases from J; junction bases left unmatched: 3.